Below are 24 T cell receptor beta chains sequenced from a single sample in a study of cytomegalovirus exposure and HLA in healthy donors. The PCR used 60 Vbeta and 13 Jbeta primers. The protocol was immunoSEQ multiplex PCR, while the TCRdb copy is restricted to in-frame clones and leaves out a portion. The sample consists of some 160,000 clones, about 79% of them appearing once. The specimen was PBMCs. These receptors came from a middle-aged man in good health and CMV-seropositive.

The chain has TRBV2 and TRBJ2-2; D gene uncertain. V shed 8 bases and J shed 1 base, with 11 bases lying between them. The CDR3 runs 14 residues. Per germline, CDR1 SNHLY and CDR2 FYNNEI. CDR3 region: CASAFPGNTGELFF. The CDR3 nucleotides are TGTGCCAGCGCCTTCCCAGGGAACACCGGGGAGCTGTTTTTT. Looking up the rest from reference TRBV2 and TRBJ2-2 gives the full variable domain: EPEVTQTPSHQVTQMGQEVILRCVPISNHLYFYWYRQILGQKVEFLVSFYNNEISEKSEIFDDQFSVERPDGSNFTLKIRSTKLEDSAMYFCASAFPGNTGELFFGEGSRLTVL.

The chain links TRBV5-1 to TRBJ1-4; tentatively, D is TRBD1 (5 bases). The ends were cut back, 4 bases at V and 6 bases at J, with 10 bases in the middle. The CDR3 runs 13 residues. Germline values: CDR1 SGHRS, CDR2 YFSETQ. CDR3 DNA sequence: TGCGCCAGCAGCCCAACAGGTTATGAAAAACTGTTTTTT. As protein: CASSPTGYEKLFF.

V and J are TRBV5-1 and TRBJ2-2; perhaps TRBD1 as D (5 bases). Between the trimmed V and J ends, which lost 1 base and 9 bases, there was a span of 10 bases. The germline V gene encodes CDR1 SGHRS and CDR2 YFSETQ. CDR3 length equals 13 residues. This CDR3 is CASSLPSGRELFF. CDR3 coding DNA: TGCGCCAGCAGCTTGCCTTCAGGGAGGGAGCTGTTTTTT.

This clone was counted once. The chain links TRBV19 to TRBJ1-2; 10 nucleotides align to TRBD1. The junction had 9 bases not matched to a gene; V was cut back by 7 bases and J by 4 bases. This CDR3 contains 15 residues. Germline CDR1 is LNHDA and CDR2 is SQIVND (reference sequence). The chain's CDR3 is CASNSQWDRGYGYTF. The CDR3 coding sequence is TGTGCCAGTAACTCTCAATGGGACAGGGGCTATGGCTACACCTTC.

The CDR3 DNA is TGTGCCAGCAGCCTAATCCAGGACTCCGTGGACTATGGCTACACCTTC. Its protein is CASSLIQDSVDYGYTF. The chain uses TRBV7-9 and TRBJ1-2; D ambiguous. The CDR3 length is 16 residues. Germline V gene lookup returns CDR1 SEHNR and CDR2 FQNEAQ (reference sequence). V was trimmed by 5 bases and J by 3 bases, leaving 19 bases between them.

This clone was observed a few times. The chain carries TRBV6-1 and TRBJ2-5; 9 positions match TRBD1. J lost 5 bases, V lost 4 bases, and 8 bases had no gene match. The CDR3 totals 15 residues. CDR1 and CDR2 from the germline V gene are MNHNS and SASEGT. The CDR3 spells CASSGDRVRLETQYF. The CDR3 coding sequence is TGTGCCAGCAGTGGGGACAGGGTTAGGCTGGAGACCCAGTACTTC.

The chain has TRBV18 and TRBJ1-1, with a tentative D call TRBD1 (5 bases). CDR3 size: 15 residues. V lost 2 bases to trimming and J lost 2 bases, with 12 bases between them. Germline V gene sequence: CDR1 KGHSH, CDR2 LQKENI. CDR3 coding DNA: TGTGCCAGCTCACCATCAACAGGAAAAAACACTGAAGCTTTCTTT. This sequence encodes CASSPSTGKNTEAFF.

V gene TRBV9 combines with J gene TRBJ1-1; the D gene is possibly TRBD1 (6 bases). Germline V gene data show CDR1 as SGDLS and CDR2 as YYNGEE. Trimming removed 2 bases from V and 3 bases from J, with 14 bases in between. This CDR3 comprises 15 residues. The CDR3 DNA is TGTGCCAGCAGCGTTCTACAGGGTGCGGACACTGAAGCTTTCTTT. Encoded protein: CASSVLQGADTEAFF.

The rearrangement joins TRBV11-1 to TRBJ1-2; 11 nucleotides align to TRBD1. The trim removed 5 bases at V and 7 bases at J, leaving 12 bases unmatched. This CDR3 comprises 16 residues. From germline, CDR1 is SGHAT and CDR2 FQDESV (reference sequence). In nucleotides, the CDR3 is TGTGCCAGCAGCCAGCCTACCGGACAGGGGGCGAGTGGCTACACCTTC. This encodes CASSQPTGQGASGYTF.

The gene calls are TRBV5-1 and TRBJ2-2, with D possibly TRBD1 on 6 matching bases. Germline V gives CDR1 SGHRS, CDR2 YFSETQ. This CDR3 is 14 amino acids long. Trimming shortened V by 2 bases and J by 6 bases, and 11 bases separated the two germline ends. The CDR3 DNA reads as TGCGCCAGCAGCTTACAGGGTAATGCCGGGGAGCTGTTTTTT. Translated, it gives CASSLQGNAGELFF.

This clone turned up a few times. The chain is built from TRBV29-1 and TRBJ1-5, with D uncertain. With 5 bases removed from V and 2 bases from J, the gap between germline ends came to 10 bases. This CDR3 is 13 amino acids long. Germline V gives CDR1 SQVTM, CDR2 ANQGSEA. CDR3 in DNA: TGCAGCGTTAGGCTGGGCGGCAATCAGCCCCAGCATTTT. This encodes CSVRLGGNQPQHF. The full variable domain, rest sourced from reference TRBV29-1 and TRBJ1-5, is SAVISQKPSRDICQRGTSLTIQCQVDSQVTMMFWYRQQPGQSLTLIATANQGSEATYESGFVIDKFPISRPNLTFSTLTVSNMSPEDSSIYLCSVRLGGNQPQHFGDGTRLSIL.

The rearrangement links TRBV11-2 to TRBJ2-3; D might be TRBD2 (5 bases). Trimming took off 4 bases at V and 3 bases at J, with 8 bases between the two ends. Looked up from germline, CDR1 is SGHAT and CDR2 is FQNNGV. The CDR3 is 13 residues long. CDR3 nucleotide sequence: TGTGCCAGCAGCTCGGGAAGAACAGATACGCAGTATTTT. This gives the protein CASSSGRTDTQYF.

The chain employs TRBV11-2 and TRBJ1-1; 8 positions match TRBD1. Germline assignment: CDR1 SGHAT and CDR2 FQNNGV. This CDR3 comprises 14 residues. V dropped 4 bases and J dropped 4; count of bases not matched to a gene: 5. The CDR3 region has the DNA TGTGCCAGCAGCTACAGGGGGGGAACCACTGAAGCTTTCTTT. Translation gives CASSYRGGTTEAFF.

The gene calls are TRBV7-2 and TRBJ2-1, with 14 nucleotides matching TRBD2. With 3 bases clipped from V and 6 bases from J, the junction kept 4 bases outside the gene matches. Germline CDR1 and CDR2: SGHTA and FQGNSA. The length of the CDR3 is 16 residues. DNA for the CDR3: TGTGCCAGCAGCTTGACTAGCGGGGGGGCACTCAATGAGCAGTTCTTC. Residues: CASSLTSGGALNEQFF.

V usage is TRBV6-5 and J usage is TRBJ2-7; 11 bases are shared with TRBD2. The CDR3 sequence is 13 residues long. V was clipped by 10 bases and J by 3 bases; unmatched bases: 5. CDR1 and CDR2 (germline): MNHEY, SVGAGI. The CDR3 DNA reads TGTGCCACGTCGACTAGCGGGGTCTACGAGCAGTACGTC. Its protein is CATSTSGVYEQYV.

The chain uses TRBV7-2 and TRBJ2-3, with 7 bases that match TRBD2. The germline V gene has CDR1 SGHTA and CDR2 FQGNSA. The CDR3 runs 15 residues. V lost 1 base, J lost 1 base, and 2 bases stayed unmatched. The CDR3 loop is CASSLVAGGTDTQYF. The DNA for the CDR3 is TGTGCCAGCAGCTTAGTCGCGGGAGGCACAGATACGCAGTATTTT.

CDR3 in amino acids: CASSLPDRGIGETQYF. DNA for the CDR3: TGTGCCAGCAGCCTACCGGACAGGGGTATTGGAGAGACCCAGTACTTC. The rearrangement links TRBV28 to TRBJ2-5; TRBD1 matches 9 bases. V shed 6 bases and J 4 bases; nucleotides not matched to a gene: 12. Germline lookup yields CDR1 MDHEN and CDR2 SYDVKM. The CDR3 is 16 amino acids.

The CDR3 sequence: CASSLNQGTNYEQYV. DNA for the CDR3: TGTGCCAGCAGCTTAAACCAGGGGACTAACTACGAGCAGTACGTC. V usage is TRBV7-8 and J usage is TRBJ2-7; D possibly corresponds to TRBD2 (7 bases). The V gene's germline CDR1 is SGHVS and CDR2 FQNEAQ. The germline V and J ends were trimmed by 2 bases and 3 bases, with 14 bases remaining between them. This CDR3 is built from 15 residues.

V and J are TRBV6-5 and TRBJ1-5; 7 bases agree with TRBD1. V lost 6 bases to trimming and J lost 3 bases; unmatched junction nucleotides: 2. In germline, CDR1 is MNHEY, CDR2 SVGAGI. The CDR3 totals 13 residues. This chain's CDR3 is CASRGTVNQPQHF. In DNA, the CDR3 is TGTGCCAGCAGGGGGACAGTCAATCAGCCCCAGCATTTT.

This clone occurred a few times. The chain couples TRBV10-1 to TRBJ2-1; D gene unclear. The CDR3 totals 16 residues. Germline CDR1 reads WNHNN; CDR2 reads SYGVQD (reference sequence). V was trimmed by 0 bases and J by 0 bases, leaving 9 bases between them. Written as DNA, the CDR3 is TGCGCCAGCAGTGAGTCGGGCCCTTACTCCTACAATGAGCAGTTCTTC. This sequence encodes CASSESGPYSYNEQFF.

This clone was seen only once. J is TRBJ1-2 and V is TRBV18, with 7 bases aligning to TRBD1. CDR1 and CDR2 from the germline V gene are KGHSH and LQKENI. This CDR3 spans 13 amino acids. Trimming at V came to 6 bases and at J to 3 bases, leaving 4 bases not matched to a gene. The CDR3 is CASSPDRDYGYTF. For the CDR3, the DNA is TGTGCCAGCTCTCCCGACAGGGACTATGGCTACACCTTC.

The chain carries TRBV5-6 and TRBJ2-7; 10 nucleotides align to TRBD1. The CDR3 is 15 residues long. V lost 0 bases, J lost 3 bases, and 3 bases stayed unmatched. The germline gives CDR1 SGHDT, CDR2 YYEEEE. Here the CDR3 DNA reads TGTGCCAGCAGCTTGGGACAGGGGGCTTTCTACGAGCAGTACTTC. Translated, it gives CASSLGQGAFYEQYF.

V gene TRBV19 combines with J gene TRBJ1-2; tentatively, D is TRBD1 (5 bases). Germline values: CDR1 LNHDA, CDR2 SQIVND (reference sequence). The CDR3 is 15 amino acids. Trimming took 4 bases from V and 2 from J, leaving 14 bases between them. The chain's CDR3 is CASSKISTANYGYTF. The CDR3 coding sequence is TGTGCCAGTAGTAAAATCTCGACAGCCAACTATGGCTACACCTTC.

The chain is built from TRBV7-9 and TRBJ2-1; 13 bases agree with TRBD2. Germline loops: CDR1 SEHNR, CDR2 FQNEAQ (reference sequence). There are 19 residues in the CDR3. With 2 bases clipped from V and 0 bases from J, the junction kept 7 bases outside the gene matches. The CDR3 bases are TGTGCCAGCAGCTTACTACTAGCGGGAGGGAGCAGCTCCTACAATGAGCAGTTCTTC. The encoded protein is CASSLLLAGGSSSYNEQFF.